This TCR beta chain was captured by sequencing in a study of radiation and T cells in renal cell carcinoma. The overall study: Nephrectomy followed 15 Gy stereotactic body radiation by 4 weeks. Study-level findings and limits: From baseline, blood top tumor clonotypes peaked at 2 weeks post-radiation.

Time point described: blood 2 weeks post-SBRT. Treatment in this sample: 15 Gy SBRT to primary tumor, nephrectomy 4 weeks later. Clear cell pathology was present in this patient's renal cell carcinoma. The CDR3 runs to 17 residues. Germline CDR1 and CDR2: LNHNV and YYDKDF (reference sequence). V was cut by 0 bases and J by 3 bases, with 14 bases left in between. On this clone itself: Its antigen is as yet unknown.

Some clones are missing from TCRdb's copy, which holds only in-frame ones; the method was immunoSEQ multiplex PCR. The sample holds fewer than 90,000 clones; 70% to 90% are singletons and the top ten take approximately 22%. This clonotype was obtained from a woman aged 50 to 60 with renal cell carcinoma. The chain carries TRBV15 and TRBJ1-4; D is unclear. Sequencing was performed on blood, taken from a patient whose treatment included radiotherapy and nephrectomy. CDR3 DNA sequence: TGTGCCACCAGCAGAGATCACTGGGCAGGACCTAATGAAAAACTGTTTTTT. It yields the protein CATSRDHWAGPNEKLFF.